Shown below are 26 T cell receptor beta chains from a single sample sequenced in a study of CD8 T cells in ankylosing spondylitis. TCRdb recomputed calls from the 5' RACE reads with MiXCR, one row per CDR3 protein. The sample lists fewer than 200,000 distinct CDR3 sequences; around a sixth were seen once. Material: blood, either unsorted or a sorted T cell fraction (not recorded which). Receptors were obtained from a male donor aged 10 to 30 with ankylosing spondylitis or in good health (not recorded which).

This clonotype was observed at least ten times. The V gene is TRBV5-1, the J gene TRBJ1-1; D is uncertain. The CDR3 runs to 11 residues. Germline CDR1 SGHRS, CDR2 YFSETQ. V shed 4 bases and J shed 1 base, with 2 bases lying between them. The CDR3 protein is CASSGNTEAFF. CDR3 coding DNA: TGCGCCAGCAGCGGGAACACTGAAGCTTTCTTT.

This clonotype was seen at least ten times. The chain carries TRBV7-2 and TRBJ2-5; a possible D gene is TRBD2 (6 bases). Germline CDR1 and CDR2: SGHTA and FQGNSA. The ends were cut back, 4 bases at V and 0 bases at J, with 12 bases in the middle. The CDR3 covers 15 residues. CDR3 region: CASSSGTPDQETQYF. The CDR3 DNA sequence: TGTGCCAGCAGCTCCGGGACTCCTGACCAAGAGACCCAGTACTTC. Full variable domain (missing parts from reference TRBV7-2 and TRBJ2-5): GAGVSQSPSNKVTEKGKDVELRCDPISGHTALYWYRQSLGQGLEFLIYFQGNSAPDKSGLPSDRFSAERTGGSVSTLTIQRTQQEDSAVYLCASSSGTPDQETQYFGPGTRLLVL.

This clonotype has ten or more counts. This chain links TRBV28 with TRBJ2-7; tentatively, D is TRBD1 or TRBD2 (5 bases each). Per germline, CDR1 MDHEN and CDR2 SYDVKM. The V end was cut by 6 bases, the J end by 6 bases, with 15 bases between. The CDR3 loop spans 13 amino acids. This chain's CDR3 is CASRGVQTGEQYV. The CDR3 DNA reads as TGTGCCAGCAGGGGGGTTCAGACGGGCGAGCAGTACGTC.

Ten or more counts support this clonotype. The CDR3 region has the DNA TGTGCCAGCAGCCCGGGGTCCTCTATTAATTCACCCCTCCACTTT. Translating gives CASSPGSSINSPLHF. The chain couples TRBV12-3 or TRBV12-4 to TRBJ1-6; D unclear. V lost 6 bases and J lost 6, with 15 bases in between. The CDR3 covers 15 residues.

The chain recombines TRBV11-2 with TRBJ2-4; 10 positions match TRBD2. V lost 5 bases to trimming and J lost 1 base; unmatched junction nucleotides: 8. The CDR3 runs to 17 residues. In germline, CDR1 is SGHAT, CDR2 FQNNGV. As DNA, the CDR3 is TGTGCCAGCAGCCGGACCAGCGGGAGGGCCGCCAAAAACATTCAGTACTTC. Translation: CASSRTSGRAAKNIQYF.

This clonotype appeared once. The chain combines TRBV12-3 or TRBV12-4 with TRBJ2-5; 10 bases fit TRBD1. This CDR3 is 16 amino acids long. Unmatched junction bases numbered 14, after V lost 4 bases and J lost 9 bases. CDR3 sequence: CASSSSFGETGGAQYF. In DNA, the CDR3 is TGTGCCAGCAGTTCGTCGTTTGGCGAGACAGGGGGCGCCCAGTACTTC.

This clonotype has a count of ten or more. This chain links TRBV7-8 with TRBJ2-5; 7 positions match TRBD1. This CDR3 spans 16 amino acids. The ends lost 5 bases at V and 2 bases at J; junction bases unmatched: 11. From germline, CDR1 is SGHVS and CDR2 FQNEAQ. The CDR3 DNA reads as TGTGCCAGCAGCAAAGATGACCGACAGGGACAAGAGACCCAGTACTTC. This translates into CASSKDDRQGQETQYF. Combining the CDR3 with reference TRBV7-8 and TRBJ2-5 gives the whole variable domain GAGVSQSPRYKVAKRGQDVALRCDPISGHVSLFWYQQALGQGPEFLTYFQNEAQLDKSGLPSDRFFAERPEGSVSTLKIQRTQQEDSAVYLCASSKDDRQGQETQYFGPGTRLLVL.

At least ten counts were recorded for this clonotype. V gene TRBV20-1 combines with J gene TRBJ1-4, with D tentatively TRBD1 (6 bases). Trimming took 4 bases from V and 2 from J, leaving 17 bases between them. The germline gives CDR1 DFQATT, CDR2 SNEGSKA (reference sequence). The CDR3 extends over 16 amino acids. CDR3 nucleotides: TGCAGTGCTACCCCTCCACAGGGATCGACTAATGAAAAACTGTTTTTT. Protein product: CSATPPQGSTNEKLFF.

There are many counts of this clonotype. The V gene is TRBV20-1, the J gene TRBJ2-1; TRBD2 matches at 8 bases. The CDR3 consists of 13 residues. Germline trimming cut 8 bases from V and 8 bases from J; bases unmatched to any gene: 11. Looked up from germline, CDR1 is DFQATT and CDR2 is SNEGSKA (reference sequence). CDR3 sequence: CSRLGSGSYEQFF. In DNA form, the CDR3 reads TGCAGTCGGCTGGGCAGCGGGAGCTATGAGCAGTTCTTC.

In its sample, this clonotype was seen a few times. One base away lies a much larger clone, so this may be a sequencing read error. The rearrangement links TRBV24-1 to TRBJ1-2; D is unclear. CDR3 length: 12 residues. Per germline, CDR1 KGHDR and CDR2 SFDVKD. CDR3 loop: CAAGSEFYGYPF. The CDR3 bases are TGTGCCGCCGGGTCCGAGTTCTATGGCTACCCCTTC.

Ten or more counts support this clonotype. The V gene is TRBV20-1, the J gene TRBJ1-2; D is uncertain. Trimming removed 0 bases from V and 10 bases from J, with 21 bases in between. The CDR3 contains 15 residues. From germline, CDR1 is DFQATT and CDR2 SNEGSKA (reference sequence). The CDR3 spells CSARDRGGVRLVYTF. The CDR3 region has the DNA TGCAGTGCTAGAGATCGAGGTGGGGTAAGGCTTGTCTACACCTTC.

V is TRBV6-5 and J is TRBJ2-3; D remains ambiguous. V was pared by 8 bases and J by 6 bases, with 15 bases between. The CDR3 contains 13 residues. From germline, CDR1 is MNHEY and CDR2 SVGAGI. The CDR3 spells CASRGSARDTQYF. CDR3 in DNA: TGTGCCAGCCGCGGTTCCGCACGGGATACGCAGTATTTT.

This clonotype was recorded at least ten times. This chain uses TRBV12-3 or TRBV12-4 with TRBJ1-4, with D uncertain. The ends were cut back, 8 bases at V and 1 base at J, with 8 bases in the middle. The CDR3 contains 13 residues. The CDR3 spells CASRRLTNEKLFF. The CDR3 DNA reads TGTGCCAGCCGGCGGCTAACTAATGAAAAACTGTTTTTT.

This clonotype was recorded at least ten times. The genes are TRBV14 and TRBJ1-1, with D unresolved. V gave up 0 bases and J gave up 1 base, with 12 bases separating them. There are 16 residues in the CDR3. Germline CDR1 and CDR2: SGHDN and FVKESK. CDR3 sequence: CASSQDPYPGNTEAFF. The CDR3 DNA reads TGTGCCAGCAGCCAAGACCCATACCCGGGGAACACTGAAGCTTTCTTT.

This clonotype was seen many times. The chain joins TRBV6-5 to TRBJ2-7, with D tentatively TRBD1 or TRBD2 (5 bases each). Germline CDR1 is MNHEY and CDR2 is SVGAGI. The V end lost 6 bases, the J end lost 3 bases, and 12 bases lay between the germline ends. CDR3 length: 13 amino acids. The CDR3, as DNA: TGTGCCAGCAGCCCACCTGGGGGCTACGAGCAGTACTTC. Translated: CASSPPGGYEQYF.

This clonotype was seen repeatedly, ten times or more. This rearrangement joins TRBV24-1 to TRBJ1-5, with 7 bases that match TRBD1. Germline assignment: CDR1 KGHDR and CDR2 SFDVKD. V gave up 9 bases and J gave up 1 base; unmatched junction bases: 17. The CDR3 has 18 amino acids. This CDR3 is CATASGRDSSRSNQPQHF. The CDR3 DNA sequence: TGTGCCACCGCCTCCGGACGGGACAGCAGTAGGAGCAATCAGCCCCAGCATTTT.

A single count supports this clonotype. V usage is TRBV10-1 and J usage is TRBJ2-5, with D perhaps TRBD1 (6 bases). V was trimmed by 8 bases and J by 5 bases, leaving 18 bases between them. The germline CDR1 and CDR2 sequences are WNHNN and SYGVQD (reference sequence). The CDR3 contains 14 residues. This chain's CDR3 is CASPWGRGTETQYF. The CDR3 nucleotides read TGCGCCAGCCCCTGGGGGCGCGGTACGGAGACCCAGTACTTC.

The chain couples TRBV20-1 to TRBJ2-1, with 10 bases matching TRBD2. V lost 5 bases to trimming and J lost 4 bases; unmatched junction nucleotides: 5. Germline-derived CDR1 and CDR2 are DFQATT and SNEGSKA (reference sequence). CDR3 length: 14 amino acids. CDR3 sequence (DNA): TGCAGTGCTTCACTAGCGGGAACTTACAATGAGCAGTTCTTC. It is translated as CSASLAGTYNEQFF.

Ten or more counts support this clonotype. The chain joins TRBV9 to TRBJ2-7, with 7 bases lining up with TRBD1. The CDR3 spans 15 residues. J lost 3 bases, V lost 0 bases, and 6 bases had no gene match. Germline V gives CDR1 SGDLS, CDR2 YYNGEE. The CDR3 reads CASSVGSGGNYEQYF. The CDR3 bases are TGTGCCAGCAGCGTAGGGTCAGGGGGTAACTACGAGCAGTACTTC.

This clonotype was seen repeatedly, ten times or more. The chain uses TRBV12-3 or TRBV12-4 and TRBJ2-1, with a possible D match to TRBD1 (5 bases). Trimming shortened V by 3 bases and J by 9 bases, and 12 bases separated the two germline ends. The CDR3 has 13 residues. Here the CDR3 reads CASSFTTGSEQFF. Here the CDR3 DNA reads TGTGCCAGCAGTTTTACCACAGGTAGTGAGCAGTTCTTC.

This clonotype occurred many times. The chain couples TRBV7-9 to TRBJ2-5, with unresolved D. CDR3 length: 14 amino acids. Deletions cut 3 bases from V and 5 bases from J, with 13 bases between. The germline V gene encodes CDR1 SEHNR and CDR2 FQNEAQ (reference sequence). CDR3 sequence (DNA): TGTGCCAGCAGCTTGTTCGCGGACGTCGAGACCCAGTACTTC. It codes for CASSLFADVETQYF.

This clonotype was seen repeatedly, ten times or more. V usage is TRBV7-9 and J usage is TRBJ2-2; unclear D gene. Trimming cost V 5 bases and J 2 bases, with 15 bases left between them. In germline, CDR1 is SEHNR, CDR2 FQNEAQ (reference sequence). CDR3 size: 16 residues. As DNA, the CDR3 is TGTGCCAGCAGCCGGTCCGTGGGATTAAACACCGGGGAGCTGTTTTTT. Its translation is CASSRSVGLNTGELFF.

This clonotype was counted many times. V and J are TRBV6-5 and TRBJ2-7; 7 nucleotides match TRBD2. Per germline, CDR1 MNHEY and CDR2 SVGAGI. The CDR3 runs to 16 residues. J gave up 0 bases and V 6 bases, and 11 bases lay outside the gene matches. The CDR3 sequence is CASSLDLAVFSYEQYF. The CDR3 DNA is TGTGCCAGCAGCCTAGATCTAGCGGTCTTCTCCTACGAGCAGTACTTC.

Many counts were recorded for this clonotype. The genes are TRBV28 and TRBJ1-5; D might be TRBD1 (5 bases). The germline gives CDR1 MDHEN, CDR2 SYDVKM. Trimming pared 4 bases from V and 0 bases from J, leaving 16 bases between. The CDR3 spans 17 residues. The CDR3 DNA reads as TGTGCCAGCAGTTCTCCCCGGGAGACAGCTAGCAATCAGCCCCAGCATTTT. Translated, it gives CASSSPRETASNQPQHF.

At least ten counts were recorded for this clonotype. The chain is built from TRBV12-3 or TRBV12-4 and TRBJ1-5; D might be TRBD1 (5 bases). The CDR3 is 18 residues long. The ends were cut back, 5 bases at V and 7 bases at J, with 27 bases in the middle. This CDR3 is CASSPRPGGDPFGQPQHF. The CDR3 DNA reads as TGTGCCAGCAGTCCACGTCCCGGGGGGGACCCCTTCGGGCAGCCCCAGCATTTT.

This clonotype appeared many times. The chain uses TRBV12-3 or TRBV12-4 and TRBJ1-2, with D hard to call. The CDR3 loop spans 11 amino acids. Trimming took off 3 bases at V and 6 bases at J, with 5 bases between the two ends. The CDR3 DNA reads TGTGCCAGCAGTTTTTTGCATGGCTACACCTTC. This sequence encodes CASSFLHGYTF.